One and the same sample provided the 20 T cell receptor beta chains below, sequenced in a study of blood T cell repertoires in COVID-19. The assay was immunoSEQ multiplex PCR, and TCRdb's table has in-frame clones only and misses some. The table has more than 200,000 clones, 87% seen once. The specimen sequenced was PBMCs or T cells enriched from blood (not recorded which). The receptors shown here come from a woman between 25 and 40 years old with acute COVID-19.

CDR3 region: CASKRAPEGYTEAFF. The CDR3, as DNA: TGTGCCAGCAAAAGGGCCCCCGAGGGATACACTGAAGCTTTCTTT. V is TRBV9 and J is TRBJ1-1, with no clear D. CDR1 and CDR2 (germline): SGDLS, YYNGEE. This CDR3 comprises 15 residues. Deletions cut 6 bases from V and 3 bases from J, with 18 bases between.

The CDR3 region is CASSQQSGANVLTF. The CDR3 coding sequence is TGTGCCAGCAGCCAACAATCTGGGGCCAACGTCCTGACTTTC. The chain employs TRBV14 and TRBJ2-6; D remains ambiguous. The CDR3 consists of 14 residues. Looked up from germline, CDR1 is SGHDN and CDR2 is FVKESK. Trimming cost V 2 bases and J 1 base, with 3 bases left between them.

V and J are TRBV2 and TRBJ2-2; D is unresolved. Between the trimmed V and J ends, which lost 7 bases and 1 base, there was a span of 7 bases. Germline-derived CDR1 and CDR2 are SNHLY and FYNNEI. This CDR3 has 13 amino acids. The CDR3 coding sequence is TGTGCCAGCACACTGATGAACACCGGGGAGCTGTTTTTT. It codes for CASTLMNTGELFF.

The rearrangement links TRBV28 to TRBJ1-6; D may be TRBD1 (6 bases). Germline V gives CDR1 MDHEN, CDR2 SYDVKM. The CDR3 sequence is 15 residues long. Trimming pared 8 bases from V and 5 bases from J, leaving 16 bases between. The CDR3 nucleotides read TGTGCCAGCCGCCCAAGTTCAGGGGATAATTCACCCCTCCACTTT. Translated: CASRPSSGDNSPLHF. Complete variable domain (other parts from reference TRBV28 and TRBJ1-6): DVKVTQSSRYLVKRTGEKVFLECVQDMDHENMFWYRQDPGLGLRLIYFSYDVKMKEKGDIPEGYSVSREKKERFSLILESASTNQTSMYLCASRPSSGDNSPLHFGNGTRLTVT.

V gene TRBV19 combines with J gene TRBJ1-1, with D hard to call. In germline, CDR1 is LNHDA, CDR2 SQIVND (reference sequence). The CDR3 is 14 residues long. Between the trimmed V and J ends, which lost 7 bases and 5 bases, there was a span of 17 bases. CDR3 residues: CASKMRAEKTEAFF. The CDR3 DNA sequence: TGTGCCAGTAAAATGCGGGCGGAGAAGACTGAAGCTTTCTTT.

V gene TRBV19 combines with J gene TRBJ2-2, with TRBD2 identical over 11 bases. There are 15 residues in the CDR3. With V trimmed by 9 bases and J by 8 bases, 11 bases remained unmatched. Germline V lookup: CDR1 LNHDA, CDR2 SQIVND (reference sequence). In DNA, the CDR3 is TGTGCCAGCAAAAAACTAGCGGGAGTGGATGGGGAGCTGTTTTTT. Encoded protein: CASKKLAGVDGELFF.

The J gene is TRBJ2-1, the V gene TRBV6-5; TRBD1 matches at 9 bases. V shed 5 bases and J 4 bases; nucleotides not matched to a gene: 3. The CDR3 runs 14 residues. CDR1 and CDR2 from the germline V gene are MNHEY and SVGAGI. The CDR3 protein is CASSPTGGYNEQFF. CDR3 sequence (DNA): TGTGCCAGCAGTCCGACAGGGGGGTACAATGAGCAGTTCTTC.

The chain couples TRBV23-1 to TRBJ1-1; a possible D gene is TRBD1 (5 bases). TRBV23-1 is an open reading frame whose function is uncertain. The CDR3 has 12 amino acids. Trimming took off 10 bases at V and 4 bases at J, with 13 bases between the two ends. The CDR3, as DNA: TGCGCCACCCCGAATCAGGGCACTGAAGCTTTCTTT. It is translated as CATPNQGTEAFF.

V is TRBV5-6 and J is TRBJ1-2, with D maybe TRBD1 (5 bases). The CDR3 is 14 residues long. V was trimmed by 0 bases and J by 8 bases, leaving 14 bases between them. Germline lookup yields CDR1 SGHDT and CDR2 YYEEEE. As DNA, the CDR3 is TGTGCCAGCAGCTTGGTCTCCGGGGGTCCGGGCTACACCTTC. Translated: CASSLVSGGPGYTF.

The genes are TRBV19 and TRBJ1-5; a weak D match, TRBD1 (5 bases). V was shortened by 5 bases and J by 3 bases, with 17 bases between the two germline ends. The CDR3 sequence is 16 residues long. Germline V gene data show CDR1 as LNHDA and CDR2 as SQIVND (reference sequence). The CDR3 loop is CASSFRLSQDNQPQHF. Here the CDR3 DNA reads TGTGCCAGTAGTTTCCGATTATCACAGGACAATCAGCCCCAGCATTTT.

The V call is TRBV2, the J call TRBJ1-5, with D hard to call. With 10 bases removed from V and 7 bases from J, the gap between germline ends came to 17 bases. The V gene's germline CDR1 is SNHLY and CDR2 FYNNEI. The CDR3 consists of 13 residues. The CDR3 loop reads CATHKEVNQPQHF. CDR3 DNA sequence: TGTGCCACCCACAAGGAGGTCAACCAGCCCCAGCATTTT.

This rearrangement joins TRBV27 to TRBJ2-1; D ambiguous. Trimming stripped 2 bases from V and 0 bases from J, with 11 bases between. This CDR3 spans 16 amino acids. Germline V gene sequence: CDR1 MNHEY, CDR2 SMNVEV (reference sequence). The CDR3 coding sequence is TGTGCCAGCAGTTTAGGGCCGCCAAGCTCCTACAATGAGCAGTTCTTC. It is translated as CASSLGPPSSYNEQFF.

As for this clone: Other DNA sequences from this sample encode an identical CDR3 as well. The gene calls are TRBV11-2 and TRBJ2-3; 11 bases map to TRBD2. The V gene's germline CDR1 is SGHAT and CDR2 FQNNGV. The CDR3 spans 15 residues. J was trimmed by 3 bases and V by 3 bases; bases with no gene match: 2. The CDR3 nucleotides read TGTGCCAGCAGCTTGCTAGCGGGAGGAACAGATACGCAGTATTTT. It encodes CASSLLAGGTDTQYF.

This chain connects TRBV2 to TRBJ2-5; a possible D gene is TRBD1 (6 bases). The V and J ends lost 6 bases and 4 bases respectively, with 9 bases between them. CDR1 is SNHLY and CDR2 is FYNNEI in the germline V gene. The CDR3 contains 12 residues. This CDR3 reads CASRGDTETQYF. CDR3 coding DNA: TGTGCCAGCAGGGGGGACACAGAGACCCAGTACTTC.

The chain couples TRBV4-3 to TRBJ1-4; 8 bases line up with TRBD1. V gave up 3 bases and J gave up 0 bases; unmatched junction bases: 3. Germline V CDR1 and CDR2: LGHNA, YSLEER. The CDR3 length is 16 residues. CDR3: CASSQVQGATNEKLFF. Here the CDR3 DNA reads TGCGCCAGCAGCCAGGTACAGGGGGCAACTAATGAAAAACTGTTTTTT.

The chain employs TRBV6-5 and TRBJ2-5; TRBD2 is a possible D gene (5 bases). The CDR3 covers 13 residues. The V end was cut by 5 bases, the J end by 1 base, with 8 bases between. Germline V gene lookup returns CDR1 MNHEY and CDR2 SVGAGI. The chain's CDR3 is CASSSGPQETQYF. In DNA form, the CDR3 reads TGTGCCAGCAGTAGCGGTCCCCAAGAGACCCAGTACTTC.

V and J are TRBV5-1 and TRBJ2-7, with a weak D call TRBD2 (6 bases). Germline assignment: CDR1 SGHRS and CDR2 YFSETQ. There are 15 residues in the CDR3. V lost 1 base to trimming and J lost 0 bases, with 11 bases between them. As DNA, the CDR3 is TGCGCCAGCAGCTTGTCTAGCGTCCTCTCCTACGAGCAGTACTTC. Translating gives CASSLSSVLSYEQYF.

The rearrangement links TRBV25-1 to TRBJ2-7, with 7 nucleotides matching TRBD1. Germline V gives CDR1 MGHDK, CDR2 SYGVNS. This CDR3 is 14 amino acids long. V lost 1 base and J lost 2; bases outside the gene matches: 2. CDR3 in DNA: TGTGCCAGCAGTGAATGGGGACAGCCCTACGAGCAGTACTTC. Its protein product is CASSEWGQPYEQYF.

The rearrangement links TRBV5-1 to TRBJ2-2, with D possibly matching TRBD1 (5 bases). The germline gives CDR1 SGHRS, CDR2 YFSETQ. The CDR3 has 15 amino acids. Trimming removed 6 bases at V and 4 bases at J, with 16 bases between. Here the CDR3 reads CASTRQSMVTGELFF. The CDR3 DNA reads TGCGCCAGCACCCGACAGTCCATGGTCACCGGGGAGCTGTTTTTT. The full variable domain, its missing parts supplied by reference TRBV5-1 and TRBJ2-2, is KAGVTQTPRYLIKTRGQQVTLSCSPISGHRSVSWYQQTPGQGLQFLFEYFSETQRNKGNFPGRFSGRQFSNSRSEMNVSTLELGDSALYLCASTRQSMVTGELFFGEGSRLTVL.

The rearrangement links TRBV6-5 to TRBJ2-2, with a weak D call TRBD2 (6 bases). CDR3 length equals 15 residues. CDR1 and CDR2 from the germline V gene are MNHEY and SVGAGI. V dropped 2 bases and J dropped 5 bases, with 12 bases sitting between them. The CDR3: CASSYRRAGTGELFF. In DNA, the CDR3 is TGTGCCAGCAGTTACAGGAGGGCCGGGACCGGGGAGCTGTTTTTT.